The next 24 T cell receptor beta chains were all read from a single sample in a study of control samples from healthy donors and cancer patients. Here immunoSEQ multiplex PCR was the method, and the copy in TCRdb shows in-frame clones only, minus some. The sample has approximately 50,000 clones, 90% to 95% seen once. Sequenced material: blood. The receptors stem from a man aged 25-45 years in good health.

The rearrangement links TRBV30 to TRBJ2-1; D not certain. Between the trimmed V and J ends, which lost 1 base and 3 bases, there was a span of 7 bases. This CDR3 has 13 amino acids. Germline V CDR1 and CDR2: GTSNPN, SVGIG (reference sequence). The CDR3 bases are TGTGCCTGGAGTGACGCTCACTACAATGAGCAGTTCTTC. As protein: CAWSDAHYNEQFF.

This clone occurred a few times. CDR3 DNA: TGTGCCAGCAGTGACTCACTAGCGGGCTCCTACAATGAGCAGTTCTTC. This sequence encodes CASSDSLAGSYNEQFF. The chain is built from TRBV6-4 and TRBJ2-1, with 9 bases matching TRBD2. The CDR3 length is 16 residues. Germline values: CDR1 MRHNA, CDR2 SNTAGT. V shed 0 bases and J 0 bases; nucleotides not matched to a gene: 0.

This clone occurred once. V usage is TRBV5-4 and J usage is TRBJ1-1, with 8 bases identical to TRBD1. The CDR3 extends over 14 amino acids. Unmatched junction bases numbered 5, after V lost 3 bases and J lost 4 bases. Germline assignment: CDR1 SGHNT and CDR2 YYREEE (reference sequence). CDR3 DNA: TGTGCCAGCAGCTCGGGGACAGGAATCACTGAAGCTTTCTTT. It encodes CASSSGTGITEAFF.

The CDR3 sequence: CATSSTGTTTDTQYF. CDR3 sequence (DNA): TGTGCCACCAGCAGCACAGGGACCACCACAGATACGCAGTATTTT. This chain uses TRBV15 with TRBJ2-3; D is perhaps TRBD1 (6 bases). Germline CDR1 reads LNHNV; CDR2 reads YYDKDF (reference sequence). This CDR3 is built from 15 residues. The V end was cut by 3 bases, the J end by 2 bases, with 12 bases between.

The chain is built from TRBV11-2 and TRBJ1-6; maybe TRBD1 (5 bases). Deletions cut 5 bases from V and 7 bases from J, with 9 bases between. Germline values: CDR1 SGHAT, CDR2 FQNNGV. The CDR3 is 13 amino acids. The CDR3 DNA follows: TGTGCCAGCAGCCCACCAGGGAATTCACCCCTCCACTTT. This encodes CASSPPGNSPLHF.

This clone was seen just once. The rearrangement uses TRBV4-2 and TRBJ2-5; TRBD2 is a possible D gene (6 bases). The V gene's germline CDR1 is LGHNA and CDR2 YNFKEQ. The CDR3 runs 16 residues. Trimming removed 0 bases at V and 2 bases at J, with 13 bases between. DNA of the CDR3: TGTGCCAGCAGCCAAGAAGCTAGCGCCTTACAAGAGACCCAGTACTTC. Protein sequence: CASSQEASALQETQYF.

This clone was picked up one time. The CDR3 DNA is TGCGCCAGCAGCCTTCGAGTCCCGGGACAGGGTCCGAACACTGAAGCTTTCTTT. Residues: CASSLRVPGQGPNTEAFF. The chain combines TRBV5-1 with TRBJ1-1; 9 bases agree with TRBD1. The germline gives CDR1 SGHRS, CDR2 YFSETQ. CDR3 size: 18 residues. J gave up 1 base and V 4 bases, and 14 bases lay outside the gene matches.

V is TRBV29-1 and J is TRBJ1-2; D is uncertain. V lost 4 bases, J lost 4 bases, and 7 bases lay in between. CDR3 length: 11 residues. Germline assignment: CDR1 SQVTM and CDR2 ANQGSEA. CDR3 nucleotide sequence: TGCAGCGTTGCACATGGCTATGGCTACACCTTC. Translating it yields CSVAHGYGYTF.

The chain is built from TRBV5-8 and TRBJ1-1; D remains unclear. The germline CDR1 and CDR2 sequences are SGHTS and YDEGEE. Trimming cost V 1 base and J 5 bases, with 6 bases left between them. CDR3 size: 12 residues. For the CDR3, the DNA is TGTGCCAGCAGCTTGAGGCGGACTGAAGCTTTCTTT. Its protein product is CASSLRRTEAFF. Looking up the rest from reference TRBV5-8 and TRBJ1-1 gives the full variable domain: EAGVTQSPTHLIKTRGQQATLRCSPISGHTSVYWYQQALGLGLQFLLWYDEGEERNRGNFPPRFSGRQFPNYSSELNVNALELEDSALYLCASSLRRTEAFFGQGTRLTVV.

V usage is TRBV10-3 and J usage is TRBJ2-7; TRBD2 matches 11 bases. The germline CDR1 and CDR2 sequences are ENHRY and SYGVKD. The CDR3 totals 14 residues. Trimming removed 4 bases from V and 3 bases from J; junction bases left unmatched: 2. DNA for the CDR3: TGTGCCATCAGTGGGGGACTAGCGGTCTACGAGCAGTACTTC. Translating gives CAISGGLAVYEQYF.

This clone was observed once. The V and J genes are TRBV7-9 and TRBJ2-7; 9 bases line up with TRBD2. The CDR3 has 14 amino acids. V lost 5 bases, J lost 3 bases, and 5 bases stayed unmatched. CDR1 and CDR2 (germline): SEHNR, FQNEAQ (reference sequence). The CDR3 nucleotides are TGTGCCAGCAGCGCTACTAGCGGGCTCTACGAGCAGTACTTC. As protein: CASSATSGLYEQYF.

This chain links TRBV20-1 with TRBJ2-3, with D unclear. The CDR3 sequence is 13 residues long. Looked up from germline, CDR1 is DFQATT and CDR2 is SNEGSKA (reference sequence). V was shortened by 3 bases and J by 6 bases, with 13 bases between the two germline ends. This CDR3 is CSASLPQSDTQYF. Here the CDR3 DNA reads TGCAGTGCTAGTCTACCTCAATCTGATACGCAGTATTTT.

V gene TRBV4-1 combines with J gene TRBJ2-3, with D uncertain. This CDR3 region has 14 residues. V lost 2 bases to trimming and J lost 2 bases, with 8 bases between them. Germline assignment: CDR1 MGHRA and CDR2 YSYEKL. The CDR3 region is CASSQRMFTDTQYF. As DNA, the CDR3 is TGCGCCAGCAGCCAACGCATGTTCACAGATACGCAGTATTTT.

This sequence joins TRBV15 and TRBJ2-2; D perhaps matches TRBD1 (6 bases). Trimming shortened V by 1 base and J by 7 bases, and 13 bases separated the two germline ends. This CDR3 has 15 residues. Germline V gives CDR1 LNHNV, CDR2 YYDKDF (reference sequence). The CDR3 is CATSRGKGEGGELFF. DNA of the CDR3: TGTGCCACCAGCAGAGGGAAGGGGGAAGGCGGGGAGCTGTTTTTT. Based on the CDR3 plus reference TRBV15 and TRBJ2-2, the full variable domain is DAMVIQNPRYQVTQFGKPVTLSCSQTLNHNVMYWYQQKSSQAPKLLFHYYDKDFNNEADTPDNFQSRRPNTSFCFLDIRSPGLGDTAMYLCATSRGKGEGGELFFGEGSRLTVL.

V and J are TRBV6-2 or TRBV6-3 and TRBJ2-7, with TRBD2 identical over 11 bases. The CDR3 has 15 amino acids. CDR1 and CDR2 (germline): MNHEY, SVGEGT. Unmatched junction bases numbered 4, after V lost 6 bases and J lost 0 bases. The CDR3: CASSSTSGVSYEQYF. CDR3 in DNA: TGTGCCAGCAGCTCGACTAGCGGGGTCTCCTACGAGCAGTACTTC.

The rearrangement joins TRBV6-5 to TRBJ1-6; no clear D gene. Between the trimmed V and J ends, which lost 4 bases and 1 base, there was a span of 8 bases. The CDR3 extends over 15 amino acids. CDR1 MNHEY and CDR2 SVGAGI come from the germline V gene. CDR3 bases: TGTGCCAGCAGTTTAGAGGTGTCCTATAATTCACCCCTCCACTTT. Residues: CASSLEVSYNSPLHF.

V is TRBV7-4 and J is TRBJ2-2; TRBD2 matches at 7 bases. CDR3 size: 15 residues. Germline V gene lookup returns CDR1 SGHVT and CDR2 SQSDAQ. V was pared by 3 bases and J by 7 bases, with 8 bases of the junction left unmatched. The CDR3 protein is CASSFVGRRGGELFF. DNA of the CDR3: TGTGCCAGCAGCTTTGTCGGGAGGCGTGGCGGGGAGCTGTTTTTT. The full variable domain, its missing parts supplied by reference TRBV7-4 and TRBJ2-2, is GAGVSQSPRYKVAKRGRDVALRCDSISGHVTLYWYRQTLGQGSEVLTYSQSDAQRDKSGRPSGRFSAERPERSVSTLKIQRTEQGDSAVYLCASSFVGRRGGELFFGEGSRLTVL.

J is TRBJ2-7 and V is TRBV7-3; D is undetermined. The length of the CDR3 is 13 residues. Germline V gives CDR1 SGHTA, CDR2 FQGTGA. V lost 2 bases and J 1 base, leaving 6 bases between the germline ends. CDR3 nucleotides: TGTGCCAGCAGCTTAGGGCGATCCTACGAGCAGTACTTC. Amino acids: CASSLGRSYEQYF.

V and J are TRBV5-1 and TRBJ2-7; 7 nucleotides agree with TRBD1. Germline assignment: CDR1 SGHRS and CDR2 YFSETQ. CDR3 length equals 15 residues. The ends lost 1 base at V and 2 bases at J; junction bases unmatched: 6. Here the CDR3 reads CASSLSTGSAYEQYF. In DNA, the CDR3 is TGCGCCAGCAGCTTGTCGACAGGGTCTGCCTACGAGCAGTACTTC.

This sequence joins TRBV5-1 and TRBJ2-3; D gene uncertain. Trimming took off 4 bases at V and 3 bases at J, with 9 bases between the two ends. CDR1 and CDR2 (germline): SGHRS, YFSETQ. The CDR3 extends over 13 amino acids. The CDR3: CASSDGATDTQYF. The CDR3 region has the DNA TGCGCCAGCAGCGATGGAGCGACAGATACGCAGTATTTT.

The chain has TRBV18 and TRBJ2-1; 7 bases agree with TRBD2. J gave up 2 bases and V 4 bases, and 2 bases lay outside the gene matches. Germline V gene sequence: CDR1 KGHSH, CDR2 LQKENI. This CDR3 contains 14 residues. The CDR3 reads CASSHSGTYNEQFF. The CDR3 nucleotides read TGTGCCAGCTCACACAGCGGGACCTACAATGAGCAGTTCTTC.

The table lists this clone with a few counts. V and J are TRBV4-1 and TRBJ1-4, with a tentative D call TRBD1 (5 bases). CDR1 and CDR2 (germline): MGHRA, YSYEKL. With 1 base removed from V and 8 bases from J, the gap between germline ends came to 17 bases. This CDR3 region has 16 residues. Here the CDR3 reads CASSQGIGQGSEKLFF. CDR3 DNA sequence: TGCGCCAGCAGCCAAGGGATAGGGCAGGGAAGCGAAAAACTGTTTTTT.

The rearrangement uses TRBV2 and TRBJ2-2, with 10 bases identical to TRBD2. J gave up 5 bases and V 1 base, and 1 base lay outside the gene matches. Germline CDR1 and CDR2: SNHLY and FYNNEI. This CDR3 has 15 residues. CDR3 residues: CASSEEGLATGELFF. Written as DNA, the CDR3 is TGTGCCAGCAGTGAAGAGGGACTAGCGACCGGGGAGCTGTTTTTT.

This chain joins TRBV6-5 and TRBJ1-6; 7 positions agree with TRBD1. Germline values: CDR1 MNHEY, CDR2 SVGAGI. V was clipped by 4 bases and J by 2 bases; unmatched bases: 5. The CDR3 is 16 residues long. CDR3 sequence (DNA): TGTGCCAGCAGTTCCAGGGGGTCTACCTATAATTCACCCCTCCACTTT. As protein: CASSSRGSTYNSPLHF.